This TCR beta chain is from a study of blood T cell repertoires in COVID-19. Study in general: T cells, B-cell-depleted T cells, or PBMCs provided the cDNA or gDNA that served as material.

The V and J ends lost 3 bases and 8 bases respectively, with 16 bases between them. The CDR3 runs to 15 residues. From germline, CDR1 is LNHDA and CDR2 SQIVND (reference sequence). Clones were sequenced by immunoSEQ multiplex PCR, and TCRdb holds only the in-frame ones, with some missing. The sample consists of roughly 90,000 clones, 75% to 90% of them appearing once. The receptor comes from a woman aged 70 to 79 with acute or convalescent COVID-19. J is TRBJ2-2 and V is TRBV19; D might be TRBD1 (5 bases). The sequenced sample consisted of peripheral blood. The CDR3 sequence: CASSILGQGVGELFF. The CDR3 DNA reads TGTGCCAGTAGTATCCTGGGGCAGGGTGTAGGGGAGCTGTTTTTT.